This T cell receptor beta chain comes out of a study of OX40 agonist ivuxolimab in advanced cancers. Sequenced by immunoSEQ multiplex PCR; TCRdb stores in-frame clones only, minus some. The top ten clones hold around 6.6% of a sample with around 81,000 clones, about 86% of them seen once. Per germline, CDR1 MDHEN and CDR2 SYDVKM. V dropped 3 bases and J dropped 6 bases, with 12 bases sitting between them. This CDR3 contains 14 residues. This receptor was taken from an adult with an advanced solid tumor such as melanoma, head and neck, liver or kidney cancer. The rearrangement uses TRBV28 and TRBJ2-4; D is undetermined. The sequenced sample was CD4+ or CD8+ T cells sorted from blood, obtained in a trial of the OX40 agonist ivuxolimab. CDR3 in amino acids: CASSFPASGNIQYF. For the CDR3, the DNA is TGTGCCAGCAGTTTTCCGGCGTCCGGAAACATTCAGTACTTC.